These 26 T cell receptor beta chains were all obtained from the same sample, sequenced in a study of blood T cells in healthy people across ages. For the second PCR, which ran for about 6 to 11 cycles, a sample-barcoded 5' primer and a J-beta primer mix were used. Each CDR3 protein gets one entry after TCRdb re-called the 5' RACE reads with MiXCR. The sample shows 870,000 or so distinct CDR3 sequences, around 30% of them seen only once. The sample taken for sequencing was blood. These receptors came from an elderly woman in good health.

The chain joins TRBV7-9 to TRBJ1-5; D is possibly TRBD1 (6 bases). CDR3 length: 16 amino acids. Germline CDR1 and CDR2: SEHNR and FQNEAQ (reference sequence). Trimming pared 4 bases from V and 10 bases from J, leaving 23 bases between. Here the CDR3 reads CASSSMAGGESSPQHF. DNA of the CDR3: TGTGCCAGCAGCTCCATGGCCGGGGGCGAAAGTAGCCCCCAGCATTTT. The full variable domain, its missing parts supplied by reference TRBV7-9 and TRBJ1-5, is DTGVSQNPRHKITKRGQNVTFRCDPISEHNRLYWYRQTLGQGPEFLTYFQNEAQLEKSRLLSDRFSAERPKGSFSTLEIQRTEQGDSAMYLCASSSMAGGESSPQHFGDGTRLSIL.

This clonotype was counted at least ten times. V gene TRBV10-3 combines with J gene TRBJ2-7; D is perhaps TRBD2 (6 bases). The CDR3 spans 16 residues. Per germline, CDR1 ENHRY and CDR2 SYGVKD. Trimming removed 0 bases at V and 0 bases at J, with 12 bases between. The DNA of the CDR3 is TGTGCCATCAGTGAGTCGAGGGCGGGATCCTCCTACGAGCAGTACTTC. The encoded protein is CAISESRAGSSYEQYF.

The chain joins TRBV30 to TRBJ1-1; no firm D call. The germline V gene has CDR1 GTSNPN and CDR2 SVGIG (reference sequence). There are 13 residues in the CDR3. Trimming left V 5 bases short and J 1 base short, with 11 bases between. CDR3: CAWGGSPNTEAFF. The DNA for the CDR3 is TGTGCCTGGGGTGGGTCACCGAACACTGAAGCTTTCTTT.

This clonotype was counted many times. CDR3 sequence (DNA): TGCGCCAGCAGCTTGGATGTCGTCAATGAGCAGTTCTTC. Protein product: CASSLDVVNEQFF. The chain has TRBV5-1 and TRBJ2-1; D unresolved. This CDR3 has 13 residues. V lost 0 bases and J 6 bases, leaving 7 bases between the germline ends. CDR1 SGHRS and CDR2 YFSETQ come from the germline V gene.

This chain uses TRBV7-9 with TRBJ2-5, with D possibly called TRBD1 or TRBD2 (5 bases each). The CDR3 is 14 amino acids. The V end was cut by 5 bases, the J end by 7 bases, with 17 bases between. CDR1 and CDR2 (germline): SEHNR, FQNEAQ (reference sequence). The CDR3, as DNA: TGTGCCAGCAGCCCGACCGGGACCCTACGGACCCAGTACTTC. This encodes CASSPTGTLRTQYF. Full variable domain (rest looked up from reference TRBV7-9 and TRBJ2-5): DTGVSQNPRHKITKRGQNVTFRCDPISEHNRLYWYRQTLGQGPEFLTYFQNEAQLEKSRLLSDRFSAERPKGSFSTLEIQRTEQGDSAMYLCASSPTGTLRTQYFGPGTRLLVL.

V usage is TRBV29-1 and J usage is TRBJ2-1; 7 bases match TRBD1. V shed 4 bases and J 0 bases; nucleotides not matched to a gene: 3. The CDR3 consists of 14 residues. Germline V gene data show CDR1 as SQVTM and CDR2 as ANQGSEA. The CDR3 bases are TGCAGCGTTGGTTCAGGGGGCTCCTACAATGAGCAGTTCTTC. Amino acid sequence: CSVGSGGSYNEQFF.

This clonotype showed up just a few times. V gene TRBV30 combines with J gene TRBJ2-5; the match to TRBD2 covers 8 bases. V trimming: 0 bases; J trimming: 5 bases; junction bases outside the gene matches: 2. Germline V lookup: CDR1 GTSNPN, CDR2 SVGIG (reference sequence). This CDR3 has 13 amino acids. CDR3 nucleotide sequence: TGTGCCTGGAGTGTAATAGCGGGGGAGACCCAGTACTTC. It specifies CAWSVIAGETQYF.

This rearrangement joins TRBV12-3 or TRBV12-4 to TRBJ2-7; possible D gene TRBD2, 6 bases. V was trimmed by 2 bases and J by 7 bases, leaving 15 bases between them. The CDR3 is made up of 14 amino acids. In DNA, the CDR3 is TGTGCCAGCAGTTTACGGGGTGGAGGGTCGGAGCAGTACTTC. It is translated as CASSLRGGGSEQYF.

This clonotype was found a few times. Since a much larger clone is just one base distant, this may be a read error. The chain employs TRBV4-3 and TRBJ1-2; D unresolved. This CDR3 spans 14 amino acids. CDR1 and CDR2 from the germline V gene are LGHNA and YSLEER. In DNA, the CDR3 is TGCGCCAGCAGCCAAGATAGGGTTAACTATGACTACACCTTC. Translated, it gives CASSQDRVNYDYTF.

The J gene is TRBJ1-4, the V gene TRBV7-9, with D unclear. Germline lookup yields CDR1 SEHNR and CDR2 FQNEAQ (reference sequence). CDR3 length: 13 residues. V lost 5 bases, J lost 2 bases, and 6 bases lay in between. The CDR3 here is CASSKGTNEKLFF. The DNA of the CDR3 is TGTGCCAGCAGCAAGGGTACTAATGAAAAACTGTTTTTT.

The chain uses TRBV19 and TRBJ2-5, with D possibly TRBD1 on 6 matching bases. The assigned J gene may be wrong: the sequence end matches TRBJ2-7 better. CDR1 LNHDA and CDR2 SQIVND come from the germline V gene (reference sequence). The CDR3 is 14 amino acids. CDR3 amino acids: CASSVDQGLYEQYF. In DNA form, the CDR3 reads TGTGCCAGTAGTGTCGATCAGGGGCTTTACGAGCAGTACTTC.

This clonotype turned up a few times. Since a much larger clone is just one base distant, this may be a read error. The J gene is TRBJ1-2, the V gene TRBV12-3 or TRBV12-4, with D unclear. The CDR3 has 16 residues. CDR3 sequence: CAGSGGAPKINYGYTF. In DNA, the CDR3 is TGTGCCGGCAGCGGTGGAGCACCGAAGATCAACTATGGCTACACCTTC.

Many counts were recorded for this clonotype. The chain has TRBV7-9 and TRBJ2-1; 10 bases are a match to TRBD2. Looked up from germline, CDR1 is SEHNR and CDR2 is FQNEAQ (reference sequence). V shed 5 bases and J 4 bases; nucleotides not matched to a gene: 11. This CDR3 spans 17 amino acids. The CDR3 DNA is TGTGCCAGCAGCAGAAGTACCGGGACTAGCGCATACAATGAGCAGTTCTTC. As protein: CASSRSTGTSAYNEQFF.

The rearrangement links TRBV29-1 to TRBJ2-5, with D perhaps matching TRBD1 (6 bases). V dropped 6 bases and J dropped 5 bases, with 19 bases sitting between them. Germline-derived CDR1 and CDR2 are SQVTM and ANQGSEA. The CDR3 runs 14 residues. The CDR3 DNA sequence: TGCAGCGTGGGGGCCGGGGCGTTGCGTGAGACCCAGTACTTC. Translated, it gives CSVGAGALRETQYF.

This clonotype has just one count. The junction and the germline gene differ at one end; a read error may be behind it. The chain carries TRBV7-2 and TRBJ2-2; possibly TRBD1 or TRBD2 for D (6 bases each). This CDR3 comprises 19 residues. Looked up from germline, CDR1 is SGHTA and CDR2 is FQGNSA. The CDR3 bases are TGCGCCAGCAGCCCTTTAGGCCCCTCTTGGGGGGCGATCACCGGGGAGCTGTTTTTT. As protein: CASSPLGPSWGAITGELFF.

The rearrangement uses TRBV20-1 and TRBJ1-1; D may be TRBD1 (5 bases). Trimming removed 3 bases from V and 9 bases from J, with 11 bases in between. The CDR3 is 11 amino acids. From germline, CDR1 is DFQATT and CDR2 SNEGSKA (reference sequence). CDR3 in amino acids: CSASGAEQAFF. DNA of the CDR3: TGCAGTGCTAGTGGGGCTGAACAAGCTTTCTTT.

This clonotype was seen a few times. A much larger clone sits a single nucleotide away, making a read error possible. V and J are TRBV28 and TRBJ2-5; 10 nucleotides align to TRBD2. V dropped 1 base and J dropped 11; count of bases not matched to a gene: 22. The CDR3 is made up of 19 amino acids. Germline loops: CDR1 MDHEN, CDR2 SYDVKM. The DNA for the CDR3 is TGTGCCAGCAGTTTATTCCGTATGGTAGCGGGGGGACCGCGGGGTGAGCAGTACTTC. It translates to CASSLFRMVAGGPRGEQYF.

This clonotype was seen many times. CDR3 nucleotide sequence: TGCAGTGCGTACAAATCTAGCGGGGAAGAGACCCAGTACTTC. Translated, it gives CSAYKSSGEETQYF. The rearrangement uses TRBV20-1 and TRBJ2-5, with 9 bases matching TRBD2. Germline values: CDR1 DFQATT, CDR2 SNEGSKA (reference sequence). After removal of 6 bases from V and 3 bases from J, the junction contained 8 bases not matched to a gene. The CDR3 is made up of 14 amino acids.

This chain connects TRBV20-1 to TRBJ1-5, with D perhaps TRBD1 (6 bases). Looked up from germline, CDR1 is DFQATT and CDR2 is SNEGSKA (reference sequence). This CDR3 has 15 residues. Trimming stripped 0 bases from V and 3 bases from J, with 12 bases between. The CDR3 nucleotides read TGCAGTGCTAGAGATACGGGGGCAGCCAATCAGCCCCAGCATTTT. Protein product: CSARDTGAANQPQHF.

This clonotype was recorded a few times. This may be a read error: a much more frequent sequence differs by one nucleotide. The rearrangement links TRBV20-1 to TRBJ2-7, with D maybe TRBD1 (6 bases). Trimming stripped 4 bases from V and 3 bases from J, with 16 bases between. Germline V lookup: CDR1 DFQATT, CDR2 SNEGSKA (reference sequence). The CDR3 contains 14 residues. The CDR3 coding sequence is TGCAGTGCTAAGGGGCAGGGGTCCGGCTACGAGCAGTACTTC. Translating it yields CSAKGQGSGYEQYF.

This clonotype was seen ten or more times. The chain joins TRBV4-3 to TRBJ2-5; unclear D gene. The V gene lost 0 bases and the J gene lost 1 base, with 9 bases spanning the gap. Looked up from germline, CDR1 is LGHNA and CDR2 is YSLEER. The CDR3 covers 15 residues. The CDR3 bases are TGCGCCAGCAGCCAAGATTGGGCTATCCAAGAGACCCAGTACTTC. Translation gives CASSQDWAIQETQYF.

This clonotype was seen a handful of times. This chain connects TRBV23-1 to TRBJ1-2, with TRBD1 matching 10 bases. TRBV23-1 is placed among ORFs of uncertain function. The CDR3 loop spans 15 amino acids. Trimming cost V 10 bases and J 3 bases; bases outside gene matches: 11. CDR3 DNA sequence: TGCGCCACCTTTATGAGGGACAGGGGACACTATGGCTACACCTTC. It encodes CATFMRDRGHYGYTF.

A note on this clonotype: A read error may be the cause here, since a much bigger clone is one base away. The chain is built from TRBV12-3 or TRBV12-4 and TRBJ1-5, with unresolved D. CDR3 length: 15 amino acids. Here the CDR3 reads CASSFGESGNQPRHF. In nucleotides, the CDR3 is TGTGCCAGCAGTTTCGGAGAATCTGGCAATCAGCCCCGGCATTTT.

On this clonotype itself: Being one base from a much bigger clone, this may be a read error. Here the CDR3 omits its conserved ending phenylalanine or tryptophan, so a read error is the likely source. The gene calls are TRBV20-1 and TRBJ2-7, with 10 positions matching TRBD1. CDR3 size: 14 residues. Per germline, CDR1 DFQATT and CDR2 SNEGSKA (reference sequence). With 6 bases clipped from V and 4 bases from J, the junction kept 9 bases outside the gene matches. CDR3 protein: CSAPGGQGKYEQYC. The CDR3 DNA reads TGCAGTGCGCCCGGGGGACAGGGGAAATACGAGCAGTACTGC.

The chain is built from TRBV6-2 or TRBV6-3 and TRBJ2-3; 13 bases match TRBD2. V lost 4 bases to trimming and J lost 6 bases; unmatched junction nucleotides: 10. The CDR3 consists of 17 residues. Looked up from germline, CDR1 is MNHEY and CDR2 is SVGEGT. The CDR3 DNA sequence: TGTGCCAGCAGTTCCGGGACTAGCGGGATCAGAGGTGATACGCAGTATTTT. Translated, it gives CASSSGTSGIRGDTQYF.

The chain employs TRBV21-1 and TRBJ1-1; the table's D call of TRBD1 was not tested on the DNA. TRBV21-1 corresponds to a pseudogene. The length of the CDR3 is 15 residues. The DNA for the CDR3 is TGTGCCAGCAGCATAGACAGGGATCCGAACACTGAAGCTTTCTTT. The encoded protein is CASSIDRDPNTEAFF.